This T cell receptor beta chain is drawn from a study of blood T cell repertoires in COVID-19. Study-level background: The United States, Italy and Spain supplied acute and convalescent COVID-19 samples. Sample material is recorded as cDNA or gDNA derived from T cells, B-cell-depleted T cells, or PBMCs.

TCRdb's copy holds only in-frame clones and misses some; the assay was immunoSEQ multiplex PCR. The data hold fewer than 200,000 clones, with around 84% observed a single time. Participants came from roughly 25 US areas, aged roughly 18 to 95 years. Before being deemed recovered, Cohort 3 donors had two negative PCRs, clearance, or symptom resolution. Germline CDR1 MNHNS, CDR2 SASEGT. Trimming removed 3 bases at V and 2 bases at J, with 26 bases between. The CDR3 length is 20 residues. The J gene is TRBJ1-5, the V gene TRBV6-1; a weak D match, TRBD1 (6 bases). The source is a man between 45 and 60 years old who had recovered from COVID-19. The sequencing input was PBMCs or T cells enriched from blood (not recorded which). The CDR3 bases are TGTGCCAGCAGTGACGCGCTACCGGGACAAGTGGATACGGGCAATCAGCCCCAGCATTTT. It specifies CASSDALPGQVDTGNQPQHF.